This TCR beta chain was profiled in a study of spatial heterogeneity in lung cancer. Study-wide context: TCR and UMI combinations that were unique each appeared, on average, more than ten times in raw reads. Study findings and constraints: Coverage was estimated at roughly 7.2% of tumor T cells for alpha chains and about 13% for beta chains. The study found that expanded intratumoral alpha and beta TCR counts tracked tumor mutation counts.

From the 5' RACE reads, TCRdb called clonotypes with MiXCR, one entry per CDR3 protein. The table shows around 100,000 distinct CDR3 sequences, with 4.4% occurring only once. The table lists this clonotype with many counts. Antigen: not known. The time point: sample taken at primary tumor resection. Unsorted samples of tumor, nontumor lung or frozen PBMC had their whole RNA sequenced. This clonotype was obtained from a male donor with early-stage non-small cell lung cancer. Specimen: lung tumor tissue, collected at surgery.

In DNA form, the CDR3 reads TGTGCCAGCAGCTCTAACAAGGATACGCAGTATTTT. It encodes CASSSNKDTQYF. The chain is built from TRBV7-9 and TRBJ2-3; D is unclear. Trimming removed 4 bases at V and 6 bases at J, with 8 bases between. The CDR3 contains 12 residues. Germline assignment: CDR1 SEHNR and CDR2 FQNEAQ (reference sequence).